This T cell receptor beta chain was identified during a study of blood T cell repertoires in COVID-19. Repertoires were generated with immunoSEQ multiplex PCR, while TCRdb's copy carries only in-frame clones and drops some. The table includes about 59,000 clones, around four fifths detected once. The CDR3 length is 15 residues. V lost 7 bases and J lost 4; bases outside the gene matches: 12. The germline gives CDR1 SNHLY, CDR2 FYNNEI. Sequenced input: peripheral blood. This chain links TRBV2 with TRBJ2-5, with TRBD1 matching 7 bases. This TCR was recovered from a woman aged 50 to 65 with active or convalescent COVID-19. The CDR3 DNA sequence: TGTGCCAGCAAATCCGATACAGGGGTAACAGAGACCCAGTACTTC. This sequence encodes CASKSDTGVTETQYF.